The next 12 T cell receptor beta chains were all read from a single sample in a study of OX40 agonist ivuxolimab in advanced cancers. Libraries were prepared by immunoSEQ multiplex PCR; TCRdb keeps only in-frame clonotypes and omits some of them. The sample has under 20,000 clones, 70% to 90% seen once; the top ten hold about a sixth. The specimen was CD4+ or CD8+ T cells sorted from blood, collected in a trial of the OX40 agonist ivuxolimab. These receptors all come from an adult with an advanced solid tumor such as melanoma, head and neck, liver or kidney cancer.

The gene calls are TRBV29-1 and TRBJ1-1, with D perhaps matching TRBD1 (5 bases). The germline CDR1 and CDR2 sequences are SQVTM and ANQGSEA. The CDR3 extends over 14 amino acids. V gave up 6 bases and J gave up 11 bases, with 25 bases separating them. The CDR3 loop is CSVGGNQGGAGAFF. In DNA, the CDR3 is TGCAGCGTGGGGGGGAACCAGGGCGGCGCAGGGGCTTTCTTT.

The CDR3 here is CAIDSIGGPIYGYTF. CDR3 nucleotide sequence: TGTGCCATCGACTCGATAGGGGGCCCTATCTATGGCTACACCTTC. This chain links TRBV6-1 with TRBJ1-2, with 7 nucleotides matching TRBD1. The CDR3 contains 15 residues. V lost 10 bases to trimming and J lost 4 bases; unmatched junction nucleotides: 15. Germline-derived CDR1 and CDR2 are MNHNS and SASEGT.

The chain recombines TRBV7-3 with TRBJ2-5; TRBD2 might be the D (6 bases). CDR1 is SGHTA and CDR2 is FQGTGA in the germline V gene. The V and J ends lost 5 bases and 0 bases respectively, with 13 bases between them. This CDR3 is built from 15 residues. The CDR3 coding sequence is TGTGCCAGCAGCCCATCGGCGGGAAACCAAGAGACCCAGTACTTC. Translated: CASSPSAGNQETQYF.

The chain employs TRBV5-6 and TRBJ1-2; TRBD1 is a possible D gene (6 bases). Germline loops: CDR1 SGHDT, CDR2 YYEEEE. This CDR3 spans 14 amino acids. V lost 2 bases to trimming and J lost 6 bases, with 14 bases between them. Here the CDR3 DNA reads TGTGCCAGCAGCTTTCCCAGGGGAACGGATGGCTACACCTTC. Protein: CASSFPRGTDGYTF.

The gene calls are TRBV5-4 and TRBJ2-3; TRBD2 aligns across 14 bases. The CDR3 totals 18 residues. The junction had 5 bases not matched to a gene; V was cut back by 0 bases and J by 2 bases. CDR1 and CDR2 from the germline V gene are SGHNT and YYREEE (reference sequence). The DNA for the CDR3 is TGTGCCAGCAGCTTGGGGGGACTAGCGGGGGCGTCCACAGATACGCAGTATTTT. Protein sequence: CASSLGGLAGASTDTQYF.

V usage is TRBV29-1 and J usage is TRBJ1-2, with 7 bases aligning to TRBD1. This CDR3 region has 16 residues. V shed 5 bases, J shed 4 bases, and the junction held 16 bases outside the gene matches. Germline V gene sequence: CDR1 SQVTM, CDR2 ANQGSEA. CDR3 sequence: CSVNSFPGQRTYGYTF. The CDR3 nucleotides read TGCAGCGTTAATTCCTTTCCGGGACAGCGTACCTATGGCTACACCTTC.

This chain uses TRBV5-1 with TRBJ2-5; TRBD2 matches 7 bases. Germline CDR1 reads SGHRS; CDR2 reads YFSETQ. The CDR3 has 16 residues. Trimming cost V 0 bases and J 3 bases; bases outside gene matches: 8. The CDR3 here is CASSLGSGGREETQYF. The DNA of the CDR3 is TGCGCCAGCAGCTTGGGGTCCGGCGGGAGAGAAGAGACCCAGTACTTC. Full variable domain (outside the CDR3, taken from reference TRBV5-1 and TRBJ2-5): KAGVTQTPRYLIKTRGQQVTLSCSPISGHRSVSWYQQTPGQGLQFLFEYFSETQRNKGNFPGRFSGRQFSNSRSEMNVSTLELGDSALYLCASSLGSGGREETQYFGPGTRLLVL.

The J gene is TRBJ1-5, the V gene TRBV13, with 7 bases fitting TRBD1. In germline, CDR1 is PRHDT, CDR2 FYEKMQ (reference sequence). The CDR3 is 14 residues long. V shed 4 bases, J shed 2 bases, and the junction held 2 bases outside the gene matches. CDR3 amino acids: CASSYRGGNQPQHF. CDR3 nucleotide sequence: TGTGCCAGCAGCTACAGGGGTGGCAATCAGCCCCAGCATTTT.

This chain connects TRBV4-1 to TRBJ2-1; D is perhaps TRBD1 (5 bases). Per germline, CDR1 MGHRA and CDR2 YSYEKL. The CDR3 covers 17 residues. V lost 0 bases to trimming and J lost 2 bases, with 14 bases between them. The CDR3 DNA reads TGCGCCAGCAGCCAAGATCTTGACAGTGTCCCCTACAATGAGCAGTTCTTC. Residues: CASSQDLDSVPYNEQFF.

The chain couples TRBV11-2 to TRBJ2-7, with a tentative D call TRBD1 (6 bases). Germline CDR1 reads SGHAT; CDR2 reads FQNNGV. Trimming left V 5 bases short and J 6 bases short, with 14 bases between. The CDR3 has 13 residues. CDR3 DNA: TGTGCCAGCAGCCTCGTCGGACAGCGCGAGCAGTACTTC. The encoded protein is CASSLVGQREQYF.

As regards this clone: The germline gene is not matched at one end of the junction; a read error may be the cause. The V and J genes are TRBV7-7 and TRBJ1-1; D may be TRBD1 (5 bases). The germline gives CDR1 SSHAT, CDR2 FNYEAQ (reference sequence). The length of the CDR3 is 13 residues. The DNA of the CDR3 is TGTGCTAGCAGCGTCGACAGGAACACTGAAGCTTTCTTT. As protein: CASSVDRNTEAFF. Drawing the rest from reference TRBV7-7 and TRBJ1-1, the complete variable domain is GAGVSQSPRYKVTKRGQDVTLRCDPISSHATLYWYQQALGQGPEFLTYFNYEAQPDKSGLPSDRFSAERPEGSISTLTIQRTEQRDSAMYRCASSVDRNTEAFFGQGTRLTVV.

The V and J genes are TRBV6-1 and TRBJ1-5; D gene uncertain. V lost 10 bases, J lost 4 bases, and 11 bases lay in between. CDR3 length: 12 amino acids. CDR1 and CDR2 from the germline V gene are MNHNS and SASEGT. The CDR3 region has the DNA TGTGCCACCGCGGGGATTAATCAGCCCCAGCATTTT. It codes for CATAGINQPQHF.